This paragraph covers one T cell receptor beta chain sequence. This clonotype showed up just a few times. The antigen it binds to is not known. No qualities accompany the bases; no much larger clone lies one base away. These data come from a study of T cell repertoires in cytomegalovirus infection (dated by TCRdb to between 2018 and 2020). Background for the entire study: Donor HLA type was relevant to the analysis, as public TCR beta signatures indicated carriage of CMV infection together with the matching HLA type.

What the work shows at the level of the full study, not this receptor alone: In the ex vivo response, HLA-C-restricted CMV-specific TCR beta clonotypes were dominant, and in two of eight donors the single most frequent clonotype came from this HLA-C-restricted group. Cumulative frequency of public TCR beta family members discriminated carriers of CMV infection plus the relevant HLA type in this cohort and an independent roughly 350-donor cohort.

Sequenced using an Illumina HiSeq 1500. The public reads were reprocessed in TCRdb via fastp at Q25 and MiXCR, keeping in-frame beta chains. Identical CDR3 protein sequences are pooled into one entry, listed with their most common genes and DNA. A total of 450,000 to 650,000 distinct CDR3 sequences appear in this sample, approximately 25% of them only once. Under 15% of the sample is held by the ten biggest clonotypes. From the cysteine through the phenylalanine, the CDR3 covers 14 amino acids. The retained sequence is limited to the CDR3, 42 bases, with the frame set at the first base. V has 5 bases trimmed and J has 6 bases trimmed; junction bases matching no gene number 7. Via the germline V gene, CDR1 is SGHAT and CDR2 FQNNGV.

Source material: PBMCs. The receptor was derived from a human donor in good health (CMV status not recorded). Some clones in this sample may be carry-over from other donors' samples. The chain is encoded by TRBV11-2 joined to TRBJ2-5; 9 junctional bases match TRBD2. The DNA reads as follows: TGTGCCAGCAGCCGTAGCGGGAGAGGGAAGACCCAGTACTTC. This yields the protein CASSRSGRGKTQYF.